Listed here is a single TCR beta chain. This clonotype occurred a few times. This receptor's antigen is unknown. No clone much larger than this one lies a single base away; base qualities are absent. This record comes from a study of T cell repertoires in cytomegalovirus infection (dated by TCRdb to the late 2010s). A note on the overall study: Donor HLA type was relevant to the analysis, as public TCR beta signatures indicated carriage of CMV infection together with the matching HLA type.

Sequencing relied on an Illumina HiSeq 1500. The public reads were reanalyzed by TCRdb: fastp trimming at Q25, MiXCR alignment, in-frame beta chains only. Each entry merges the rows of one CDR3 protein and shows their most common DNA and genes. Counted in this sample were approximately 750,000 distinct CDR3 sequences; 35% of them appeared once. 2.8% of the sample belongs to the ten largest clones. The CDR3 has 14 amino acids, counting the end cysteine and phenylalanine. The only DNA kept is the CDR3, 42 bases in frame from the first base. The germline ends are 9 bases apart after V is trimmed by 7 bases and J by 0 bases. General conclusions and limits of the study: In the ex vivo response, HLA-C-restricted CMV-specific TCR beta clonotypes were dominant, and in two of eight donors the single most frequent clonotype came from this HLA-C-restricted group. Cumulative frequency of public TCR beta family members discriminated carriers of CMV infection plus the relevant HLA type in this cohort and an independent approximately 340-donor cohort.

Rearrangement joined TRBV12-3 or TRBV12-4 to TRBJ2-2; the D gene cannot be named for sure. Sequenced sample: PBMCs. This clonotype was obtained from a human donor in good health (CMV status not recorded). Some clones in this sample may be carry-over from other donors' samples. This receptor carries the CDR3 CASTPVTNTGELFF. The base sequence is TGTGCCAGCACCCCCGTAACGAACACCGGGGAGCTGTTTTTT.